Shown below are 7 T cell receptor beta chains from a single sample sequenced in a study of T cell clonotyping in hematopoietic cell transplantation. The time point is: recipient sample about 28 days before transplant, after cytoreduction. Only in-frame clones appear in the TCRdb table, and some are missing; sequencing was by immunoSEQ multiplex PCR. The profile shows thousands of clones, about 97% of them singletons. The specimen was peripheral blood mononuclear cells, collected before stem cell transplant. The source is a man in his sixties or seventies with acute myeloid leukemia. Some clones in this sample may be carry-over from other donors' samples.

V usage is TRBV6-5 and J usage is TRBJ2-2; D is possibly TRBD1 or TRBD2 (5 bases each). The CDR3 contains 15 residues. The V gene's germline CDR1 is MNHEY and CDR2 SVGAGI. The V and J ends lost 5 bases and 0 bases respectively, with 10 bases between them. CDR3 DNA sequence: TGTGCCAGCAGTAGGGACGGGACGAACACCGGGGAGCTGTTTTTT. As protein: CASSRDGTNTGELFF.

This chain's CDR3 is CASSPMDGNNYGYTF. CDR3 bases: TGTGCCAGCAGTCCGATGGACGGCAATAACTATGGCTACACCTTC. V usage is TRBV6-1 and J usage is TRBJ1-2; no reliable D call. CDR3 size: 15 residues. With 5 bases removed from V and 1 base from J, the gap between germline ends came to 14 bases. CDR1 MNHNS and CDR2 SASEGT come from the germline V gene.

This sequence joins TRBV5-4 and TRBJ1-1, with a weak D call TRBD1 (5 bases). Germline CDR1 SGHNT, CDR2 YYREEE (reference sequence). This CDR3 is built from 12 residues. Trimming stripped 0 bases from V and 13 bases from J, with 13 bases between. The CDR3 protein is CASSLGGRLRFF. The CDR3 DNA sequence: TGTGCCAGCAGCTTGGGGGGCAGGCTACGTTTCTTT.

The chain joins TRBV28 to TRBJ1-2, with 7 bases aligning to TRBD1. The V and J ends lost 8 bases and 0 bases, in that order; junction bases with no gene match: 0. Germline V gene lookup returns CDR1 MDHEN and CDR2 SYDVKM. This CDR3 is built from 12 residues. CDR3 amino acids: CASQGANYGYTF. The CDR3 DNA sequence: TGTGCCAGCCAGGGGGCTAACTATGGCTACACCTTC.

CDR3 protein: CAIGTGLETQYF. CDR3 sequence (DNA): TGTGCCATCGGTACAGGGTTGGAGACCCAGTACTTC. The genes are TRBV10-3 and TRBJ2-5; a possible D gene is TRBD1 (6 bases). Per germline, CDR1 ENHRY and CDR2 SYGVKD. This CDR3 region has 12 residues. Trimming removed 8 bases from V and 5 bases from J, with 12 bases in between.

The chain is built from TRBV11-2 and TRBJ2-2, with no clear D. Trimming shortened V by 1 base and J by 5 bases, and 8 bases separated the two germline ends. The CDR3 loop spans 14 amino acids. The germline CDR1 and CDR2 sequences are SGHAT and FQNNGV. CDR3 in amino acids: CASSLVLATGELFF. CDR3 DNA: TGTGCCAGCAGCTTAGTTTTGGCAACCGGGGAGCTGTTTTTT.

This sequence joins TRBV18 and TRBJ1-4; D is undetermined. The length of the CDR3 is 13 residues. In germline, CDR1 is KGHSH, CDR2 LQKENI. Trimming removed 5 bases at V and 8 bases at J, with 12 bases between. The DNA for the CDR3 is TGTGCCAGCTCAGCTTTGCTCTGGGAAAAACTGTTTTTT. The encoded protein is CASSALLWEKLFF.